This T cell receptor beta chain was captured by sequencing in a study of beta chain features in type 1 diabetes. Study outcomes and limitations: Among all four CD4+ subsets, Type 1 diabetes patients had TCRB CDR3s that were moderately but significantly shorter. Within the patient group, naive, central memory and Treg TCRB repertoires appeared more similar to each other than within healthy donors.

As every portion of the isolated RNA was reverse transcribed, the sequencing read expressed TCRB transcripts. Profiling relied on immunoSEQ multiplex PCR, and the TCRdb table lists in-frame clones only, not all of them. This table holds 150,000 to 200,000 clones, roughly 8% found once. Concerning this clone: What it recognizes is unknown.

This receptor was identified in a woman aged 18-30 years with type 1 diabetes. Sequenced input: central memory CD4+ T cells from blood.

The CDR3 DNA reads as TGTGCCAGTAGTGGTGGCGGCACCCGGGTAGAGACCCAGTACTTC. Translation gives CASSGGGTRVETQYF. The chain employs TRBV19 and TRBJ2-5, with D uncertain. With 5 bases removed from V and 4 bases from J, the gap between germline ends came to 17 bases. The V gene's germline CDR1 is LNHDA and CDR2 SQIVND (reference sequence). The CDR3 is 15 amino acids.